A single sample gave rise to the 7 T cell receptor beta chains below, sequenced in a study of OX40 agonist ivuxolimab in advanced cancers. Sequenced by immunoSEQ multiplex PCR; TCRdb stores in-frame clones only, minus some. The data show 30,000 to 40,000 clones, around 80% seen once. This specimen was CD4+ or CD8+ T cells sorted from blood, taken in a trial of the OX40 agonist ivuxolimab. Source of these receptors: an adult with an advanced solid tumor such as melanoma, head and neck, liver or kidney cancer.

This sequence joins TRBV18 and TRBJ1-2, with D uncertain. CDR1 is KGHSH and CDR2 is LQKENI in the germline V gene. With 6 bases removed from V and 12 bases from J, the gap between germline ends came to 20 bases. CDR3 length: 13 amino acids. This CDR3 reads CASSPDSSQVNTF. In DNA, the CDR3 is TGTGCCAGCTCCCCGGACTCTTCCCAGGTCAACACCTTC.

The V gene is TRBV4-3, the J gene TRBJ2-7; D is perhaps TRBD1 (7 bases). This CDR3 has 14 amino acids. Per the germline V gene, CDR1 is LGHNA and CDR2 is YSLEER. V was shortened by 4 bases and J by 2 bases, with 12 bases between the two germline ends. CDR3 bases: TGCGCCAGCAGCCCCGACAGGGAGGCCTACGAGCAGTACTTC. This encodes CASSPDREAYEQYF.

The chain joins TRBV5-1 to TRBJ2-7; 8 nucleotides line up with TRBD1. V lost 3 bases to trimming and J lost 0 bases; unmatched junction nucleotides: 14. Germline V lookup: CDR1 SGHRS, CDR2 YFSETQ. This CDR3 has 18 residues. The CDR3 DNA is TGCGCCAGCAGCTCGACAGGGGCCGGTAGCGCTAACTCCTACGAGCAGTACTTC. Protein: CASSSTGAGSANSYEQYF. Supplemented by reference TRBV5-1 and TRBJ2-7, the full variable domain reads KAGVTQTPRYLIKTRGQQVTLSCSPISGHRSVSWYQQTPGQGLQFLFEYFSETQRNKGNFPGRFSGRQFSNSRSEMNVSTLELGDSALYLCASSSTGAGSANSYEQYFGPGTRLTVT.

This chain uses TRBV7-7 with TRBJ2-5, with D possibly matching TRBD1 (5 bases). Germline assignment: CDR1 SSHAT and CDR2 FNYEAQ (reference sequence). V was trimmed by 4 bases and J by 4 bases, leaving 13 bases between them. The CDR3 has 14 amino acids. For the CDR3, the DNA is TGTGCCAGCAGCTCAGGGCTGAAGGGAGAGACCCAGTACTTC. Residues: CASSSGLKGETQYF.

The chain joins TRBV10-3 to TRBJ2-7; a possible D gene is TRBD1 (7 bases). The CDR3 loop spans 14 amino acids. Trimming removed 4 bases at V and 3 bases at J, with 13 bases between. In germline, CDR1 is ENHRY, CDR2 SYGVKD. The CDR3 here is CAISGGNRGYEQYF. The CDR3 DNA sequence: TGTGCCATCAGTGGCGGGAACAGGGGCTACGAGCAGTACTTC.

This chain connects TRBV7-9 to TRBJ2-7; 7 nucleotides line up with TRBD1. V lost 2 bases and J lost 3; bases outside the gene matches: 13. This CDR3 region has 17 residues. CDR1 is SEHNR and CDR2 is FQNEAQ in the germline V gene (reference sequence). CDR3 sequence: CASSLLTGNFGNYEQYF. The CDR3 bases are TGTGCCAGCAGCTTATTGACAGGGAACTTCGGGAACTACGAGCAGTACTTC.

This clone was counted between two and nine times. The chain links TRBV5-1 to TRBJ2-2, with D perhaps TRBD1 or TRBD2 (5 bases each). Germline loops: CDR1 SGHRS, CDR2 YFSETQ. CDR3 size: 17 residues. Trimming took off 0 bases at V and 6 bases at J, with 18 bases between the two ends. CDR3 sequence reads: CASSLDIGIGAAGELFF. The DNA for the CDR3 is TGCGCCAGCAGCTTGGACATCGGGATAGGGGCCGCCGGGGAGCTGTTTTTT. Supplemented by reference TRBV5-1 and TRBJ2-2, the full variable domain reads KAGVTQTPRYLIKTRGQQVTLSCSPISGHRSVSWYQQTPGQGLQFLFEYFSETQRNKGNFPGRFSGRQFSNSRSEMNVSTLELGDSALYLCASSLDIGIGAAGELFFGEGSRLTVL.